This T cell receptor (beta chain) comes out of a study of CD8 T cells in Susac syndrome. V was clipped by 0 bases and J by 7 bases; unmatched bases: 6. Germline CDR1 reads LNHNV; CDR2 reads YYDKDF (reference sequence). The CDR3 consists of 16 residues. Reverse transcription of roughly 0.5 to 1 ug RNA was carried out with random hexamers. It was immunoSEQ multiplex PCR that amplified TCR beta CDR3 across 54 Vbeta and 13 Jbeta. TCRdb redid the calling of the immunoSEQ multiplex PCR reads with MiXCR, one entry per CDR3 protein. The table includes roughly 130,000 distinct CDR3 sequences, roughly 94% detected once.

This chain connects TRBV15 to TRBJ2-1; 10 nucleotides align to TRBD2. Sequenced sample: CD4+ T cells from PBMCs. This TCR was sampled from a human donor with multiple sclerosis. The CDR3: CATSREEAGGRNEQFF. The CDR3 DNA reads as TGTGCCACCAGCAGAGAAGAAGCGGGGGGGCGGAATGAGCAGTTCTTC.